Below are 24 T cell receptor beta chains sequenced from a single sample in a study of blood T cell repertoires in COVID-19. Using immunoSEQ multiplex PCR, the repertoire was profiled, and TCRdb retains in-frame clones only, with some absent. The sample has around 500,000 clones, 70% to 90% seen once. What was sequenced was PBMCs or T cells enriched from blood (not recorded which). The receptors were sampled from a woman between 40 and 55 years old who had recovered from COVID-19.

The V call is TRBV28, the J call TRBJ2-3, with D possibly TRBD1 on 6 matching bases. V lost 6 bases and J 0 bases, leaving 13 bases between the germline ends. This CDR3 spans 15 amino acids. The germline V gene encodes CDR1 MDHEN and CDR2 SYDVKM. As DNA, the CDR3 is TGTGCCAGCAGCAGCAGACAGGAGAGCACAGATACGCAGTATTTT. Amino acids: CASSSRQESTDTQYF.

The V gene is TRBV20-1, the J gene TRBJ2-4; 11 bases fit TRBD2. Germline lookup yields CDR1 DFQATT and CDR2 SNEGSKA (reference sequence). V gave up 3 bases and J gave up 3 bases; unmatched junction bases: 4. The CDR3 has 15 amino acids. The CDR3 bases are TGCAGTGCTAGTTCCGGGACTAGCGGCAAAAACATTCAGTACTTC. Translation: CSASSGTSGKNIQYF.

The chain uses TRBV7-9 and TRBJ2-1; D possibly corresponds to TRBD2 (6 bases). The germline V gene has CDR1 SEHNR and CDR2 FQNEAQ (reference sequence). With 5 bases removed from V and 14 bases from J, the gap between germline ends came to 16 bases. The CDR3 loop spans 12 amino acids. CDR3: CASSPWDGGEFF. The CDR3 region has the DNA TGTGCCAGCAGCCCATGGGACGGCGGGGAGTTCTTC.

The chain has TRBV28 and TRBJ2-3; D uncertain. Looked up from germline, CDR1 is MDHEN and CDR2 is SYDVKM. The CDR3 contains 10 residues. Trimming took off 4 bases at V and 8 bases at J, with 4 bases between the two ends. CDR3 protein: CASSSFTQYF. Written as DNA, the CDR3 is TGTGCCAGCAGTTCGTTTACGCAGTATTTT. Combining the CDR3 with reference TRBV28 and TRBJ2-3 gives the whole variable domain DVKVTQSSRYLVKRTGEKVFLECVQDMDHENMFWYRQDPGLGLRLIYFSYDVKMKEKGDIPEGYSVSREKKERFSLILESASTNQTSMYLCASSSFTQYFGPGTRLTVL.

The chain recombines TRBV19 with TRBJ1-2; TRBD1 agrees at 8 bases. The CDR3 sequence is 14 residues long. Trimming took 2 bases from V and 5 from J; bases not matched to a gene: 4. Germline V gives CDR1 LNHDA, CDR2 SQIVND (reference sequence). CDR3 sequence (DNA): TGTGCCAGTAGTATATTGCAGGGGGCATATGGCTACACCTTC. It codes for CASSILQGAYGYTF.

The J gene is TRBJ2-5, the V gene TRBV7-2; a weak D match, TRBD2 (6 bases). Germline V CDR1 and CDR2: SGHTA, FQGNSA. Trimming pared 2 bases from V and 4 bases from J, leaving 14 bases between. The CDR3 runs 15 residues. The CDR3 spells CASSLTTGEGETQYF. CDR3 nucleotide sequence: TGTGCCAGCAGCTTAACGACGGGAGAGGGAGAGACCCAGTACTTC.

V gene TRBV5-4 combines with J gene TRBJ2-5, with 10 positions matching TRBD2. The CDR3 has 17 residues. Per the germline V gene, CDR1 is SGHNT and CDR2 is YYREEE (reference sequence). V was pared by 0 bases and J by 3 bases, with 8 bases of the junction left unmatched. The CDR3 here is CASSLGLAGSSEETQYF. The CDR3 DNA sequence: TGTGCCAGCAGCTTGGGACTAGCGGGCTCATCCGAAGAGACCCAGTACTTC.

The genes are TRBV5-4 and TRBJ2-7; 12 bases match TRBD2. This CDR3 has 17 residues. V was clipped by 4 bases and J by 3 bases; unmatched bases: 11. Looked up from germline, CDR1 is SGHNT and CDR2 is YYREEE (reference sequence). CDR3 DNA sequence: TGTGCCAGCAGCCCAGGGACTAGCGGGTCGTTCGGCTACGAGCAGTACTTC. Its protein is CASSPGTSGSFGYEQYF.

This sequence joins TRBV6-2 or TRBV6-3 and TRBJ2-2, with a weak D call TRBD1 (5 bases). CDR3 length: 12 amino acids. Trimming cost V 2 bases and J 8 bases, with 6 bases left between them. Germline V gene lookup returns CDR1 MNHEY and CDR2 SVGEGT. CDR3 region: CASSYRGGELFF. CDR3 coding DNA: TGTGCCAGCAGTTACAGGGGTGGGGAGCTGTTTTTT.

This clone came up once. The rearrangement uses TRBV28 and TRBJ1-1; no clear D gene. Trimming removed 3 bases at V and 0 bases at J, with 11 bases between. This CDR3 comprises 15 residues. CDR1 is MDHEN and CDR2 is SYDVKM in the germline V gene. The CDR3 reads CASSFTETMNTEAFF. CDR3 nucleotide sequence: TGTGCCAGCAGTTTCACAGAAACGATGAACACTGAAGCTTTCTTT.

CDR3 loop: CASRSAAEDTQYF. The CDR3 coding sequence is TGTGCCAGTAGATCGGCGGCGGAGGATACGCAGTATTTT. The chain carries TRBV19 and TRBJ2-3; D gene unclear. Trimming pared 6 bases from V and 6 bases from J, leaving 13 bases between. The germline CDR1 and CDR2 sequences are LNHDA and SQIVND (reference sequence). The CDR3 runs to 13 residues.

The V and J genes are TRBV20-1 and TRBJ2-3; possible D gene TRBD2, 6 bases. This CDR3 region has 11 residues. The V gene's germline CDR1 is DFQATT and CDR2 SNEGSKA (reference sequence). The V end lost 6 bases, the J end lost 4 bases, and 8 bases lay between the germline ends. This chain's CDR3 is CSASGADTQYF. The DNA of the CDR3 is TGCAGTGCCTCGGGGGCAGATACGCAGTATTTT.

The rearrangement links TRBV27 to TRBJ1-1; D is unclear. Germline V gene data show CDR1 as MNHEY and CDR2 as SMNVEV (reference sequence). The CDR3 has 13 amino acids. Trimming took 2 bases from V and 5 from J, leaving 9 bases between them. CDR3 nucleotide sequence: TGTGCCAGCAGTTTACACCGAGGGACTGAAGCTTTCTTT. It specifies CASSLHRGTEAFF.

The CDR3: CATSRGDRGAGNTIYF. The DNA for the CDR3 is TGTGCCACCAGCAGAGGGGACAGGGGAGCTGGAAACACCATATATTTT. The J gene is TRBJ1-3, the V gene TRBV15; 10 nucleotides align to TRBD1. J was trimmed by 2 bases and V by 1 base; bases with no gene match: 2. Germline V gene data show CDR1 as LNHNV and CDR2 as YYDKDF (reference sequence). This CDR3 is 16 amino acids long.

The genes are TRBV19 and TRBJ2-7; D is possibly TRBD2 (6 bases). CDR1 is LNHDA, CDR2 SQIVND, per germline (reference sequence). V gave up 5 bases and J gave up 2 bases, with 13 bases separating them. The length of the CDR3 is 14 residues. The CDR3 protein is CASSSPGLTYEQYF. The CDR3 DNA is TGTGCCAGTAGTTCTCCCGGACTAACCTACGAGCAGTACTTC.

J is TRBJ1-5 and V is TRBV12-3 or TRBV12-4; no reliable D call. Trimming shortened V by 6 bases and J by 0 bases, and 6 bases separated the two germline ends. The CDR3 loop spans 13 amino acids. As DNA, the CDR3 is TGTGCCAGCAGCTTCTATAGCAATCAGCCCCAGCATTTT. Its translation: CASSFYSNQPQHF.

The rearrangement uses TRBV9 and TRBJ1-5; the match to TRBD1 covers 8 bases. J was trimmed by 3 bases and V by 4 bases; bases with no gene match: 6. Germline V gene lookup returns CDR1 SGDLS and CDR2 YYNGEE. This CDR3 has 15 amino acids. CDR3 nucleotides: TGTGCCAGCAGCACTACAGGGGGGGACAATCAGCCCCAGCATTTT. This translates into CASSTTGGDNQPQHF.

A single count supports this clone. This rearrangement joins TRBV20-1 to TRBJ2-1, with 8 bases matching TRBD2. This CDR3 region has 13 residues. Germline trimming cut 3 bases from V and 5 bases from J; bases unmatched to any gene: 3. CDR1 DFQATT and CDR2 SNEGSKA come from the germline V gene (reference sequence). The CDR3 here is CSASWREDNEQFF. Written as DNA, the CDR3 is TGCAGTGCTAGTTGGCGGGAGGACAATGAGCAGTTCTTC.

The chain couples TRBV15 to TRBJ2-1; D not resolved. Germline values: CDR1 LNHNV, CDR2 YYDKDF (reference sequence). The CDR3 consists of 12 residues. The V and J ends lost 5 bases and 7 bases respectively, with 9 bases between them. The CDR3 reads CATSLGLNEQFF. The CDR3 DNA follows: TGTGCCACCAGCCTGGGCCTAAATGAGCAGTTCTTC.

V usage is TRBV4-1 and J usage is TRBJ2-7; D perhaps matches TRBD2 (5 bases). CDR3 length: 15 residues. Looked up from germline, CDR1 is MGHRA and CDR2 is YSYEKL. The germline V and J ends were trimmed by 0 bases and 1 base, with 10 bases remaining between them. The CDR3 coding sequence is TGCGCCAGCAGCCAAGACGGGGTGGGTTCCTACGAGCAGTACTTC. Protein: CASSQDGVGSYEQYF.

The genes are TRBV20-1 and TRBJ2-3; D remains ambiguous. The germline V gene has CDR1 DFQATT and CDR2 SNEGSKA (reference sequence). The CDR3 consists of 10 residues. V was clipped by 6 bases and J by 6 bases, with 7 bases between them. In DNA, the CDR3 is TGCAGTGCCGCTAGGGATACGCAGTATTTT. This sequence encodes CSAARDTQYF.

The chain has TRBV5-1 and TRBJ1-4; perhaps TRBD1 as D (6 bases). Germline CDR1 reads SGHRS; CDR2 reads YFSETQ. Trimming shortened V by 0 bases and J by 3 bases, and 12 bases separated the two germline ends. There are 16 residues in the CDR3. The CDR3 DNA sequence: TGCGCCAGCAGCTTGGACCAGGGGATCTCTAATGAAAAACTGTTTTTT. It yields the protein CASSLDQGISNEKLFF.

V usage is TRBV28 and J usage is TRBJ2-5, with TRBD1 matching 7 bases. Germline-derived CDR1 and CDR2 are MDHEN and SYDVKM. The CDR3 runs 14 residues. The V and J ends lost 7 bases and 5 bases, in that order; junction bases with no gene match: 10. CDR3 sequence (DNA): TGTGCCAGCAAACCGACAGGGTCCCGCGAGACCCAGTACTTC. Translated: CASKPTGSRETQYF.

The chain is built from TRBV7-9 and TRBJ2-1, with D hard to call. The germline gives CDR1 SEHNR, CDR2 FQNEAQ (reference sequence). V shed 3 bases and J shed 10 bases, with 25 bases lying between them. The CDR3 is 17 amino acids. The DNA for the CDR3 is TGTGCCAGCAGCTTGATTTTGGCGCTACCCCTCCCCGGGGAGCAGTTCTTC. Translated, it gives CASSLILALPLPGEQFF.